The 20 T cell receptor beta chains listed next were all sequenced from one sample in a study of blood T cell repertoires in COVID-19. Clones were sequenced by immunoSEQ multiplex PCR, and TCRdb holds only the in-frame ones, with some missing. Among under 350,000 clones listed, about 90% were seen once. Sequencing input: peripheral blood. Every receptor here comes from a woman in her thirties with COVID-19, enrolled during active disease.

This chain connects TRBV7-2 to TRBJ1-1, with D uncertain. CDR1 is SGHTA, CDR2 FQGNSA, per germline. Deletions cut 5 bases from V and 5 bases from J, with 15 bases between. The CDR3 runs 14 residues. The CDR3 region is CASSPNRPGTEAFF. The DNA for the CDR3 is TGTGCCAGCAGCCCAAACCGTCCGGGGACTGAAGCTTTCTTT.

V and J are TRBV5-5 and TRBJ1-4, with D possibly TRBD1 on 6 matching bases. The CDR3 has 17 amino acids. The germline V gene encodes CDR1 SGHKS and CDR2 YYEKEE (reference sequence). The V end lost 0 bases, the J end lost 1 base, and 13 bases lay between the germline ends. The CDR3 loop reads CASSLALQGGTNEKLFF. DNA for the CDR3: TGTGCCAGCAGCTTGGCTTTACAGGGTGGAACTAATGAAAAACTGTTTTTT.

This sequence joins TRBV5-1 and TRBJ1-1, with D perhaps TRBD1 (5 bases). V was shortened by 3 bases and J by 2 bases, with 11 bases between the two germline ends. The CDR3 is 14 amino acids. CDR1 is SGHRS and CDR2 is YFSETQ in the germline V gene. The CDR3: CASSSRVPNTEAFF. The DNA of the CDR3 is TGCGCCAGCAGCTCCAGGGTTCCCAACACTGAAGCTTTCTTT.

The rearrangement uses TRBV18 and TRBJ1-4; possibly TRBD1 for D (5 bases). CDR1 and CDR2 from the germline V gene are KGHSH and LQKENI. The CDR3 runs to 15 residues. Trimming stripped 5 bases from V and 5 bases from J, with 15 bases between. CDR3 DNA sequence: TGTGCCAGCTCATTGGAGGGACGGTGGAATGAAAAACTGTTTTTT. This sequence encodes CASSLEGRWNEKLFF.

This chain joins TRBV9 and TRBJ1-2, with D maybe TRBD1 (6 bases). The germline gives CDR1 SGDLS, CDR2 YYNGEE. Trimming shortened V by 4 bases and J by 3 bases, and 13 bases separated the two germline ends. The CDR3 extends over 14 amino acids. The CDR3 is CASSNRRQDYGYTF. CDR3 in DNA: TGTGCCAGCAGCAACCGGAGACAGGACTATGGCTACACCTTC.

V and J are TRBV19 and TRBJ2-1; D not certain. The V gene's germline CDR1 is LNHDA and CDR2 SQIVND (reference sequence). CDR3 length: 13 residues. The ends were cut back, 0 bases at V and 7 bases at J, with 7 bases in the middle. The CDR3 DNA reads TGTGCCAGTAGTATAGATGGTCGGAATGAGCAGTTCTTC. It translates to CASSIDGRNEQFF. Together with reference TRBV19 and TRBJ2-1, the CDR3 gives the full variable domain: DGGITQSPKYLFRKEGQNVTLSCEQNLNHDAMYWYRQDPGQGLRLIYYSQIVNDFQKGDIAEGYSVSREKKESFPLTVTSAQKNPTAFYLCASSIDGRNEQFFGPGTRLTVL.

V usage is TRBV5-5 and J usage is TRBJ1-2; 9 positions agree with TRBD1. Germline V gene lookup returns CDR1 SGHKS and CDR2 YYEKEE (reference sequence). The CDR3 extends over 15 amino acids. The V segment lost 4 bases and the J segment 3 bases; nucleotides outside the gene matches: 7. DNA of the CDR3: TGTGCCAGCAGCGCTGCCGGGACAGGGTACTATGGCTACACCTTC. Translation gives CASSAAGTGYYGYTF.

This clone turned up a few times. CDR3 coding DNA: TGTGCCAGCAGTTACATAGGAGGGGGCTACACCTTC. Its translation: CASSYIGGGYTF. V gene TRBV6-5 combines with J gene TRBJ1-2; D gene ambiguous. Germline CDR1 is MNHEY and CDR2 is SVGAGI. The CDR3 loop spans 12 amino acids. V dropped 2 bases and J dropped 8 bases, with 9 bases sitting between them.

The rearrangement links TRBV11-3 to TRBJ1-5; D is unresolved. V gave up 1 base and J gave up 0 bases, with 7 bases separating them. Per germline, CDR1 SGHNT and CDR2 YENEEA. This CDR3 is built from 15 residues. CDR3 sequence: CASSLARYSNQPQHF. CDR3 DNA: TGTGCCAGCAGCTTAGCCAGATATAGCAATCAGCCCCAGCATTTT.

This chain links TRBV23-1 with TRBJ1-2, with 10 bases aligning to TRBD1. TRBV23-1 is flagged as an ORF with uncertain function. The CDR3 runs 16 residues. The V and J ends lost 7 bases and 4 bases, in that order; junction bases with no gene match: 12. The CDR3 reads CASTTPGTGVPYGYTF. The DNA of the CDR3 is TGCGCCAGCACAACCCCCGGGACAGGGGTCCCCTATGGCTACACCTTC.

V is TRBV28 and J is TRBJ1-2; tentative D call: TRBD1 (6 bases). The CDR3 consists of 15 residues. Trimming took off 1 base at V and 2 bases at J, with 11 bases between the two ends. Germline CDR1 MDHEN, CDR2 SYDVKM. CDR3: CASSLLGATNYGYTF. CDR3 DNA: TGTGCCAGCAGTTTATTGGGGGCAACCAACTATGGCTACACCTTC.

This clone was detected only once. The rearrangement joins TRBV4-2 to TRBJ1-2; TRBD1 matches 11 bases. Germline values: CDR1 LGHNA, CDR2 YNFKEQ. This CDR3 is 15 amino acids long. Trimming took 1 base from V and 6 from J; bases not matched to a gene: 4. The CDR3 loop is CASSQVAGQGDGYTF. The CDR3 DNA sequence: TGTGCCAGCAGCCAAGTCGCGGGACAGGGGGATGGCTACACCTTC.

This clone was seen only once. The chain employs TRBV10-3 and TRBJ1-1; D is uncertain. CDR1 and CDR2 from the germline V gene are ENHRY and SYGVKD. Trimming cost V 8 bases and J 4 bases, with 8 bases left between them. This CDR3 has 11 residues. The CDR3 DNA sequence: TGTGCCATCGCTTCGGGCACTGAAGCTTTCTTT. Encoded protein: CAIASGTEAFF.

The rearrangement joins TRBV28 to TRBJ1-3, with D uncertain. Trimming removed 9 bases from V and 0 bases from J, with 12 bases in between. CDR3 length: 14 amino acids. In germline, CDR1 is MDHEN, CDR2 SYDVKM. The CDR3 sequence: CASSRVVSGNTIYF. The CDR3 DNA follows: TGTGCCAGTTCGAGGGTCGTCTCTGGAAACACCATATATTTT.

The chain uses TRBV18 and TRBJ2-2; possibly TRBD1 for D (5 bases). V shed 4 bases and J shed 1 base, with 7 bases lying between them. CDR1 and CDR2 from the germline V gene are KGHSH and LQKENI. The CDR3 spans 14 residues. The CDR3 DNA reads TGTGCCAGCTCACTGGGGCAGAACACCGGGGAGCTGTTTTTT. This codes for CASSLGQNTGELFF.

This rearrangement joins TRBV19 to TRBJ1-5; D remains ambiguous. Germline CDR1 reads LNHDA; CDR2 reads SQIVND (reference sequence). This CDR3 is built from 13 residues. V was pared by 2 bases and J by 6 bases, with 8 bases between. The CDR3 region is CASSIPGFQPQHF. The DNA of the CDR3 is TGTGCCAGTAGTATACCCGGGTTTCAGCCCCAGCATTTT.

The chain has TRBV28 and TRBJ1-2; possibly TRBD1 for D (6 bases). V was cut by 1 base and J by 4 bases, with 19 bases left in between. From germline, CDR1 is MDHEN and CDR2 SYDVKM. This CDR3 comprises 17 residues. Written as DNA, the CDR3 is TGTGCCAGCAGTTTATTGGTCCGGGGGGCGTCTAGCTATGGCTACACCTTC. Protein product: CASSLLVRGASSYGYTF.

The V and J genes are TRBV28 and TRBJ2-3, with D possibly TRBD2 on 5 matching bases. V was shortened by 3 bases and J by 5 bases, with 18 bases between the two germline ends. The CDR3 sequence is 16 residues long. CDR1 is MDHEN, CDR2 SYDVKM, per germline. Here the CDR3 reads CASSFRGLRRQDTQYF. The CDR3 DNA is TGTGCCAGCAGTTTCCGGGGATTAAGGCGTCAAGATACGCAGTATTTT. The whole variable domain, filled in from reference TRBV28 and TRBJ2-3, reads DVKVTQSSRYLVKRTGEKVFLECVQDMDHENMFWYRQDPGLGLRLIYFSYDVKMKEKGDIPEGYSVSREKKERFSLILESASTNQTSMYLCASSFRGLRRQDTQYFGPGTRLTVL.

The chain recombines TRBV19 with TRBJ1-2; D may be TRBD1 (5 bases). Between the trimmed V and J ends, which lost 5 bases and 2 bases, there was a span of 15 bases. The CDR3 is 15 residues long. The germline gives CDR1 LNHDA, CDR2 SQIVND (reference sequence). CDR3 in DNA: TGTGCCAGTAGTCATAGTCCCCCAGGGAACTATGGCTACACCTTC. Translation gives CASSHSPPGNYGYTF.

The chain couples TRBV12-5 to TRBJ2-2, with D hard to call. The germline V gene has CDR1 LGHNT and CDR2 FRNRAP. V was pared by 3 bases and J by 6 bases, with 2 bases between. The CDR3 loop spans 11 amino acids. This chain's CDR3 is CASGFSGELFF. The DNA of the CDR3 is TGTGCTAGTGGTTTCTCCGGGGAGCTGTTTTTT.